This T cell receptor (beta chain) was recovered during a study of blood T cells in healthy people across ages. Sample-barcoded 5' priming and a J-beta primer mix drove a second PCR of about 7 to 11 cycles. TCRdb reprocessed the 5' RACE reads via MiXCR and lists one record per CDR3 protein. The repertoire holds more than 1,400,000 distinct CDR3 sequences, with approximately 40% as singletons. This clonotype appeared a single time. The J segment lost 3 bases and the V segment lost 6 bases, leaving 6 bases of the junction unmatched. Germline values: CDR1 SNHLY, CDR2 FYNNEI. The CDR3 loop spans 15 amino acids.

Sequenced material: blood. This clonotype was sampled from a woman aged 18-29 years in good health. V gene TRBV2 combines with J gene TRBJ1-4; 8 bases agree with TRBD1. The CDR3 DNA is TGTGCCAGCAGGCCTCAGGGGGCAGCTAATGAAAAACTGTTTTTT. Amino acid sequence: CASRPQGAANEKLFF.